This TCR beta chain was found in a study of blood T cells in healthy people across ages. General study results and limits: When set beside aged donors, long-lived donors presented more naive CD4+ cells and higher diversity.

CDR1 and CDR2 (germline): MGHDK, SYGVNS. The CDR3 has 12 amino acids. Ranging in age from about 6 to 95, the donors were healthy Caucasian individuals from Russia. The amount of total RNA extracted per sample was at least 5 micrograms. Through a sample-barcoded 5' primer and a J-beta primer mix, a second PCR was run for roughly 6 to 12 cycles. TCRdb used MiXCR to reprocess the 5' RACE reads, holding one entry per CDR3 protein. The repertoire holds under 1 million distinct CDR3 sequences, with under 55% as singletons. This clonotype was picked up a small number of times. What it recognizes is unknown. V is TRBV25-1 and J is TRBJ2-5, with unresolved D. The J call may be mistaken, given a closer DNA end match to TRBJ2-7. The clonotype was recovered from a man between 60 and 75 years old in good health. The sequenced material came from blood. The CDR3 DNA is TGTGCCAGTCAGTATAATCTTGGCGAGCAGTACTTC. Amino acid sequence: CASQYNLGEQYF.